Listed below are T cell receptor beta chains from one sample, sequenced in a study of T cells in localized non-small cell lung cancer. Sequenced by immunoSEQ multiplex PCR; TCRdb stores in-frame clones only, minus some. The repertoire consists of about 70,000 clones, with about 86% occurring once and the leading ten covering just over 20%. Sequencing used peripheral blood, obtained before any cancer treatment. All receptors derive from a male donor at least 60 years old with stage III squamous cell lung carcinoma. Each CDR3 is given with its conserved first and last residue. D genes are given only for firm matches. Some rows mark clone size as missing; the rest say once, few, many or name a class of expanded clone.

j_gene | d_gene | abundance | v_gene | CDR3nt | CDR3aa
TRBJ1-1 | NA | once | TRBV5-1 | TGCGCCAGCAGCCTACAGATCAACACTGAAGCTTTCTTT | CASSLQINTEAFF
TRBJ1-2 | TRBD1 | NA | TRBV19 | TGTGCCAGTAGGCGGGACAGGGAAAAGGGTGGCTACACCTTC | CASRRDREKGGYTF
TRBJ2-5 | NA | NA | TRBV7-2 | TGTGCCAGCAGCTTAAGTAGGGGGCGGGGGACCCAGTACTTC | CASSLSRGRGTQYF
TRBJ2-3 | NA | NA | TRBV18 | TGTGCCAGCTCACCTGCGTTGGAAGGGCAGTATTTT | CASSPALEGQYF
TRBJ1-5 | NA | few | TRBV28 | TGTGCCAGCACCCTGGGACCGCGGAATCAGCCCCAGCATTTT | CASTLGPRNQPQHF
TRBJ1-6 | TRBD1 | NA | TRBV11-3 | TGTGCCAGCAGCGAAACAGGGGGTGGGCCCCTCCACTTT | CASSETGGGPLHF
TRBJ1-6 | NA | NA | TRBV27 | TGTGCCAGCAGTCTCTTGGTGGGATCCTATAATTCACCCCTCCACTTT | CASSLLVGSYNSPLHF
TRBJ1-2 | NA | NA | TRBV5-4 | TGTGCCAGCAGGGAAGAATTGGCGGACTATGGCTACACCTTC | CASREELADYGYTF
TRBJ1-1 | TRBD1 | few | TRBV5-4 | TGTGCCAGCAGCTTCGACAGGGAGAACACTGAAGCTTTCTTT | CASSFDRENTEAFF
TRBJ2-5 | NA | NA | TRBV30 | TGTGCCTGGACTGGGGGGCAGGCAGAGACCCAGTACTTC | CAWTGGQAETQYF
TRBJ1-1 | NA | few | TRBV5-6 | TGTGCCAGCAGCCCGGCAGTGAACACTGAAGCTTTCTTT | CASSPAVNTEAFF
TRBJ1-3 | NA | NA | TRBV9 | TGTGCCAGCAGCGTCGACAGTTCTGGAAACACCATATATTTT | CASSVDSSGNTIYF
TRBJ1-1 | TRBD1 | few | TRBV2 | TGTGCCAGCAGCCAACAGAGGACAGGGAACACTGAAGCTTTCTTT | CASSQQRTGNTEAFF
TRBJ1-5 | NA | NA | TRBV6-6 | TGTGCCAGCAGTTATGGGCAGCTTAGCAATCAGCCCCAGCATTTT | CASSYGQLSNQPQHF
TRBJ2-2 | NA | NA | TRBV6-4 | TGTGCCAGCAGTAACAGGCGAACCGGGGAGCTGTTTTTT | CASSNRRTGELFF
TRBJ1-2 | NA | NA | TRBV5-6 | TGTGCCAGCAGCTTGGGGGGCCGCGGAGGCTACACCTTC | CASSLGGRGGYTF
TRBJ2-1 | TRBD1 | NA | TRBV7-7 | TGTGCTAGCAGCTATGGACAGGGCACTGAGCAGTTCTTC | CASSYGQGTEQFF
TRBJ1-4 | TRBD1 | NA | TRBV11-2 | TGTGCCAGCAGCTCACGGACAGGGGGTAATGAAAAACTGTTTTTT | CASSSRTGGNEKLFF
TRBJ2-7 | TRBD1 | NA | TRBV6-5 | TGTGCCACATCCGGGACAGGGTTCTACGAGCAGTACTTC | CATSGTGFYEQYF
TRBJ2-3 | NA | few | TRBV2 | TGTGCCAGCAGGCGGGCCGCCACAGATACGCAGTATTTT | CASRRAATDTQYF
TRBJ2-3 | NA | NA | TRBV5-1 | TGCGCCAGCAGCTGGGACTCGGGCGCAGATACGCAGTATTTT | CASSWDSGADTQYF
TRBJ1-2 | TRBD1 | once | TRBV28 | TGTGCCAGCAGTTTACCCCGACAGGGGCTTAACTATGGCTACACCTTC | CASSLPRQGLNYGYTF
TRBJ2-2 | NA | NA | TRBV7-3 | TGTGCCAGCAGCCCAATGGGGCACGGCGGGACCGGGGAGCTGTTTTTT | CASSPMGHGGTGELFF
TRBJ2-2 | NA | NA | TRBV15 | TGTGCCACCAGCAGAATCAGGGGAGGCACCGGGGAGCTGTTTTTT | CATSRIRGGTGELFF
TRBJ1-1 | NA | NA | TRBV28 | TGTGCCAGCAGTGCCTCCGGGACGACTAGGACGGCTTTCTTT | CASSASGTTRTAFF
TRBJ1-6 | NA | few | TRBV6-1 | TGTGCCAGCAGTGAAAGAGATTCACCCCTCCACTTT | CASSERDSPLHF
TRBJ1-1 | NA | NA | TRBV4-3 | TGCGCCAGCAGCCAGGCTCCCGGGGGGGTGAACACTGAAGCTTTCTTT | CASSQAPGGVNTEAFF
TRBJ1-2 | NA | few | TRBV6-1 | TGTGCCAGCAGTGCGGAGGTGGGCTATGGCTACACCTTC | CASSAEVGYGYTF
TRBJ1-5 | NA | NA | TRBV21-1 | TGTGCCAGCAGCAAGTCCAGGGGAGGTAGGAATCAGCCCCAGCATTTT | CASSKSRGGRNQPQHF
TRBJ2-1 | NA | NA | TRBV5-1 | TGCGCCAGCAGCGCCCCTAGCAGACTCTCCTACAATGAGCAGTTCTTC | CASSAPSRLSYNEQFF
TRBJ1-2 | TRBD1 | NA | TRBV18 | TGTGCCAGCTCTCCTCCGGGACAGAACTATGGCTACACCTTC | CASSPPGQNYGYTF
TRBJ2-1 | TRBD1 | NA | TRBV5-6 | TGTGCCAGCAGCCCGGTCGGACAGGGGGCGTACAATGAGCAGTTCTTC | CASSPVGQGAYNEQFF
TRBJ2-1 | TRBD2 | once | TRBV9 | TGTGCCAGCAGGTCTAGCGGGGGGCCCCTCCACAATGAGCAGTTCTTC | CASRSSGGPLHNEQFF
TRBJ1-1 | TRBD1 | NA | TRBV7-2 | TGTGCCAGCAGCCTGGCAGGGGGGAACACTGAAGCTTTCTTT | CASSLAGGNTEAFF
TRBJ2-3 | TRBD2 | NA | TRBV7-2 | TGTGCCAGCAGCTTCCCTAGCGGGCGGAAGAATACGCAGTATTTT | CASSFPSGRKNTQYF
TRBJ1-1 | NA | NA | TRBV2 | TGTGCCAGCAGTAACCGAATAGAAGCTTTCTTT | CASSNRIEAFF
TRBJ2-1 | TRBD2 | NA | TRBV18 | TGTGCCAGCTCACCGGGACTAGCGGGGAACAATGAGCAGTTCTTC | CASSPGLAGNNEQFF
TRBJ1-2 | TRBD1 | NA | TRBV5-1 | TGCGCCAGCAGCTTGGAGGGGACAGGGTTCCATGGCTACACCTTC | CASSLEGTGFHGYTF
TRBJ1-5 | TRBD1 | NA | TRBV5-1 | TGCGCCAGCAGCCTCGGGACAGGCCACAATCAGCCCCAGCATTTT | CASSLGTGHNQPQHF
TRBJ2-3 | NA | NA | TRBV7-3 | TGTGCCAGCAGCTCCAGCCCCGGGACTACGCAGTATTTT | CASSSSPGTTQYF
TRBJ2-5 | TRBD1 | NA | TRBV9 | TGTGCCAGCAGCACAGGACAGGGTAGCGGTTTCGAGACCCAGTACTTC | CASSTGQGSGFETQYF
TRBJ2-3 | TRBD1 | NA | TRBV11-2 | TGTGCCAGCAGCCGAGGGGACAGCCCTAGCACAGATACGCAGTATTTT | CASSRGDSPSTDTQYF
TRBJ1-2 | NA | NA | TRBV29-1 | TGCAGCGTTGACGGTCGCAGGACTTATGGCTACACCTTC | CSVDGRRTYGYTF
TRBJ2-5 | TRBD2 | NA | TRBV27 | TGTGCCAGCAGTTCGACTAGCGGGGGCCCAGAGACCCAGTACTTC | CASSSTSGGPETQYF
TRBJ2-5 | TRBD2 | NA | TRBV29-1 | TGCAGCAAGACTAGCGGGGAGACCCAGTACTTC | CSKTSGETQYF